This is a list of T cell receptor beta chains from one sample in a study of T cell changes during pregnancy in multiple sclerosis. TCRdb keeps only in-frame clones here, not all; method: immunoSEQ multiplex PCR. Counted here are some 120,000 clones, roughly 97% occurring once; the ten biggest clones make up over 0.35%. The source material was peripheral blood, sampled after pregnancy. These receptors all come from a female donor with multiple sclerosis, enrolled in a pregnancy study. Each CDR3 is given with its conserved first and last residue. The D gene is left open where the match is weak. Clone sizes are given selectively: once, few, many, or a class where the clone is expanded.

J | size | V | D | DNA | CDR3
TRBJ2-1 | . | TRBV27 | TRBD2 | TGTGCCAGCAGTTTATGGCTAGCGGGAGGGAATGAGCAGTTCTTC | CASSLWLAGGNEQFF
TRBJ2-7 | once | TRBV28 | . | TGTGCCAGCAGTTCCCCCGATCGGGTTTCCTACGAGCAGTACTTC | CASSSPDRVSYEQYF
TRBJ2-5 | . | TRBV19 | . | TGTGCCAGTAGTATAGACAGGAGGGAGACCCAGTACTTC | CASSIDRRETQYF
TRBJ1-1 | . | TRBV5-1 | TRBD1 | TGCGCCAGCAGCTTGGTTTTCACAGGGGGGACTGAAGCTTTCTTT | CASSLVFTGGTEAFF
TRBJ2-1 | once | TRBV7-8 | TRBD2 | TGTGCCAGCAGCTTGGGGGGACCGGGACTAGCGGGATTTGAGCAGTTCTTC | CASSLGGPGLAGFEQFF
TRBJ2-1 | . | TRBV19 | TRBD2 | TGTGCCAGTAGTATGGGGGGGACAACTCAGACTAGCGGTTACAATGAGCAGTTCTTC | CASSMGGTTQTSGYNEQFF
TRBJ2-1 | . | TRBV6-6 | . | TGTGCCAGCAGTTACCTCAGACTGGATGAGCAGTTCTTC | CASSYLRLDEQFF
TRBJ2-7 | . | TRBV18 | TRBD1 | TGTGCCAGCTCACCACTGGGACAGGGGAGCTCCTACGAGCAGTACTTC | CASSPLGQGSSYEQYF
TRBJ2-2 | . | TRBV5-1 | TRBD2 | TGCGCCAGCACCTACAGTCGGGGGGACACCGGGGAGCTGTTTTTT | CASTYSRGDTGELFF
TRBJ1-1 | . | TRBV4-1 | . | TGCGCCAGCAGCCAAGATCCCTCTGGGCCCCTGGGCACTGAAGCTTTCTTT | CASSQDPSGPLGTEAFF
TRBJ1-2 | . | TRBV29-1 | TRBD1 | TGCAGCGTTGACGTGACAGGGAGTTATGGCTACACCTTC | CSVDVTGSYGYTF
TRBJ1-2 | once | TRBV28 | . | TGTGCCAGCAGCCCCGGAGTAGGCGGCTACACCTTC | CASSPGVGGYTF
TRBJ2-3 | . | TRBV5-1 | . | TGCGCCAGCAGCTTGGTTTCGGATACGCAGTATTTT | CASSLVSDTQYF
TRBJ1-1 | few | TRBV29-1 | . | TGCAGCGTCGGACATACGAACACTGAAGCTTTCTTT | CSVGHTNTEAFF
TRBJ1-1 | . | TRBV7-2 | . | TGTGCCAGCAGCTTCGGTTACACTGAAGCTTTCTTT | CASSFGYTEAFF
TRBJ2-7 | once | TRBV25-1 | TRBD1 | TGTGCCAGCAGTGAATCCGGGACAGGGGCCTACGAGCAGTACTTC | CASSESGTGAYEQYF
TRBJ2-7 | . | TRBV21-1 | . | TGTGCCAGCAGCAAAGCAGGACTAGCGGGAGAAGGTGCCTACGAGCAGTACTTC | CASSKAGLAGEGAYEQYF
TRBJ1-1 | . | TRBV5-1 | . | TGCGCCAGCAGCTTGCTCGGGGGATCCACTGAAGCTTTCTTT | CASSLLGGSTEAFF
TRBJ2-7 | once | TRBV28 | TRBD2 | TGTGCCAGCACACCTTACTACGGGAGGGCCTCCTACGAGCAGTACTTC | CASTPYYGRASYEQYF
TRBJ2-7 | . | TRBV5-4 | . | TGTGCCAGCCAGCATCCAGGTACCTACGAGCAGTACTTC | CASQHPGTYEQYF
TRBJ2-7 | . | TRBV7-8 | TRBD1 | TGTGCCAGCAGTGGCTCGGAGAGGGGGCCGTTCGAGCAGTACTTC | CASSGSERGPFEQYF
TRBJ2-5 | . | TRBV5-6 | . | TGTGCCAGCAGCTTGGGGGGTCTAAAAATCAAGGGGGAGACCCAGTACTTC | CASSLGGLKIKGETQYF
TRBJ2-5 | . | TRBV6-8 | . | TGTGCCCTACAGGGGGGGAGGGGGGCCCAAGAGACCCAGTACTTC | CALQGGRGAQETQYF
TRBJ2-7 | . | TRBV4-2 | . | TGTGCCAGCAGCCAAGTGGGTCGTGAGGGAAGCTACGAGCAGTACTTC | CASSQVGREGSYEQYF
TRBJ2-3 | . | TRBV5-1 | . | TGCGCCAGCAGCTTGGCGGGCACAGATACGCAGTATTTT | CASSLAGTDTQYF
TRBJ1-3 | . | TRBV5-1 | . | TGCGCCAGCAGCATCTCAGCGAACTCTGGAAACACCATATATTTT | CASSISANSGNTIYF
TRBJ2-7 | few | TRBV28 | . | TGTGCCAGCAGTCCGACTGCTTACGAGCAGTACTTC | CASSPTAYEQYF
TRBJ1-1 | . | TRBV28 | . | TGTGCCAGCAGACCCGGGACATGGGGCACTGAAGCTTTCTTT | CASRPGTWGTEAFF
TRBJ1-1 | . | TRBV5-4 | TRBD1 | TGTGCCAGCAGCTTACAGGGGGGTACTGAAGCTTTCTTT | CASSLQGGTEAFF
TRBJ2-7 | . | TRBV4-2 | TRBD2 | TGTGCCAGCAGCCAAGATCTGAGCGGGAGCCACGAGCAGTACTTC | CASSQDLSGSHEQYF
TRBJ1-1 | . | TRBV5-4 | . | TGTGCCAGCAGCTTGGATTCGGGAACTCACTTCAACACTGAAGCTTTCTTT | CASSLDSGTHFNTEAFF
TRBJ2-5 | . | TRBV15 | . | TGTGCCACCAGCCGGGACTCAACGGAGGAGACCCAGTACTTC | CATSRDSTEETQYF
TRBJ2-3 | . | TRBV27 | TRBD2 | TGTGCCAGCAATAAAGGACTAGCGGGCACAGATACGCAGTATTTT | CASNKGLAGTDTQYF
TRBJ2-7 | . | TRBV28 | . | TGTGCCAGCAGTTTTTCAGGTCTCCAATACGAGCAGTACTTC | CASSFSGLQYEQYF
TRBJ2-2 | once | TRBV5-1 | . | TGCGCCAGCAGCGAACTAGCCCCGACCGGGGAGCTGTTTTTT | CASSELAPTGELFF